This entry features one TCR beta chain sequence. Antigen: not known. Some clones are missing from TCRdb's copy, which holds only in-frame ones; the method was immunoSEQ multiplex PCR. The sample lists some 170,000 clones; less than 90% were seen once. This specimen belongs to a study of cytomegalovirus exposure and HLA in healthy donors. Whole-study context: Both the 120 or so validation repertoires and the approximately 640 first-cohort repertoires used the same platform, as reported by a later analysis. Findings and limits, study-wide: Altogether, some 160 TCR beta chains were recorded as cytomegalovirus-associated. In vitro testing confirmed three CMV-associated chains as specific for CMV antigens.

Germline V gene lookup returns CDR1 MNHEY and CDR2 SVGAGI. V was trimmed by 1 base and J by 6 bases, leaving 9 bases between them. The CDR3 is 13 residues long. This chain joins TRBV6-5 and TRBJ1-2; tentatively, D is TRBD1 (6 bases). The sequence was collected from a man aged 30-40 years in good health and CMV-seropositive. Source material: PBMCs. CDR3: CASSYLGGDGYTF. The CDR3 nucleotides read TGTGCCAGCAGTTACTTAGGGGGGGATGGCTACACCTTC.